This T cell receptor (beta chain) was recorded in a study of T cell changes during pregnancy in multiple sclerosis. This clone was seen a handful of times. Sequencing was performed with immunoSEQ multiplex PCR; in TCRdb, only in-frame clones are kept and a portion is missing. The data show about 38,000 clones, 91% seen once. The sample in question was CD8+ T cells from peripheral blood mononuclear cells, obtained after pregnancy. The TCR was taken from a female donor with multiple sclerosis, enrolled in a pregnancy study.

In nucleotides, the CDR3 is TGTGCCAGTAGTAGCGGGGACGTCACCGGGGAGCTGTTTTTT. It is translated as CASSSGDVTGELFF. The V call is TRBV19, the J call TRBJ2-2, with D possibly being TRBD2 (6 bases). V lost 4 bases, J lost 4 bases, and 10 bases lay in between. The CDR3 is 14 amino acids. From germline, CDR1 is LNHDA and CDR2 SQIVND (reference sequence).